This TCR beta chain derives from a study of blood T cells in healthy people across ages. Primers used in a second PCR of about 6 to 11 cycles were a sample-barcoded 5' primer and a J-beta primer mix. TCRdb passed the 5' RACE reads through MiXCR, listing each CDR3 protein once. The table shows approximately 690,000 distinct CDR3 sequences, with roughly 41% occurring only once. Germline lookup yields CDR1 SQVTM and CDR2 ANQGSEA. V lost 7 bases and J lost 6, with 7 bases in between. The CDR3 length is 10 residues. This clonotype was observed at least ten times. The sequenced sample was blood. The rearrangement uses TRBV29-1 and TRBJ2-1; D remains unclear. This receptor was obtained from a man aged 80 or over in good health. CDR3 loop: CSAGFNEQFF. DNA for the CDR3: TGCAGCGCTGGGTTCAATGAGCAGTTCTTC.